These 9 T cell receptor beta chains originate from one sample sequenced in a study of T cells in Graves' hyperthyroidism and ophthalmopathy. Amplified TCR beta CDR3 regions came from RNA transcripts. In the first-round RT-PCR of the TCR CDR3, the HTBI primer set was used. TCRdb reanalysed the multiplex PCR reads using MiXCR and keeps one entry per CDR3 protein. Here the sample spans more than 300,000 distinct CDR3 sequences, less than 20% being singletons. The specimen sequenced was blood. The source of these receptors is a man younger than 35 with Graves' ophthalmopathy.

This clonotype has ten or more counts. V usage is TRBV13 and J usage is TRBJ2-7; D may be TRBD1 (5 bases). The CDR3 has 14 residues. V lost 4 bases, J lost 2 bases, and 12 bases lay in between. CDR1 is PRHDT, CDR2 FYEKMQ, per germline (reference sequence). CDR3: CASSSPTEPYEQYF. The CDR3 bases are TGTGCCAGCAGCTCCCCGACAGAACCCTACGAGCAGTACTTC.

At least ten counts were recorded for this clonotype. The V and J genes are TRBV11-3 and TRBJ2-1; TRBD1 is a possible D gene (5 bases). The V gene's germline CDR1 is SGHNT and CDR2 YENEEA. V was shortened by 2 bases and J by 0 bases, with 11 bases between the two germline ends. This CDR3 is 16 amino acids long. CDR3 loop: CASSLSQGLSYNEQFF. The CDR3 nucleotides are TGTGCCAGCAGCTTATCCCAGGGCCTCTCCTACAATGAGCAGTTCTTC.

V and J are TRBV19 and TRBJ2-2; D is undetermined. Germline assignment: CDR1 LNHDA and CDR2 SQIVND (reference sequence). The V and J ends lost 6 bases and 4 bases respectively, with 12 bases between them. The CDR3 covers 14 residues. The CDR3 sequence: CASSRDRPTGELFF. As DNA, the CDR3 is TGTGCCAGTAGCCGTGATCGGCCCACCGGGGAGCTGTTTTTT. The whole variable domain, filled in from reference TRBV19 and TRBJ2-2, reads DGGITQSPKYLFRKEGQNVTLSCEQNLNHDAMYWYRQDPGQGLRLIYYSQIVNDFQKGDIAEGYSVSREKKESFPLTVTSAQKNPTAFYLCASSRDRPTGELFFGEGSRLTVL.

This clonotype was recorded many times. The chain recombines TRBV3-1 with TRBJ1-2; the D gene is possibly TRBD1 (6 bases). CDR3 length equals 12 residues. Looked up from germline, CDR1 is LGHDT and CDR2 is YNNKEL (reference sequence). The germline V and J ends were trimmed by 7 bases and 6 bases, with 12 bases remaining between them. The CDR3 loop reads CASTSAGDGYTF. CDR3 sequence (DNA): TGTGCCAGCACCTCAGCAGGGGATGGCTACACCTTC.

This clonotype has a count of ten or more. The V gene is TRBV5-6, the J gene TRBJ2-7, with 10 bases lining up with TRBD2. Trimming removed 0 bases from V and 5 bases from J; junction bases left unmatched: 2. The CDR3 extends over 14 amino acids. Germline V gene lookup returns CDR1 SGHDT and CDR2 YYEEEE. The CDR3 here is CASSLVTSGDEQYF. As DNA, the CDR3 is TGTGCCAGCAGCTTGGTCACTAGCGGGGACGAGCAGTACTTC. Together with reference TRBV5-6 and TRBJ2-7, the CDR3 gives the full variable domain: DAGVTQSPTHLIKTRGQQVTLRCSPKSGHDTVSWYQQALGQGPQFIFQYYEEEERQRGNFPDRFSGHQFPNYSSELNVNALLLGDSALYLCASSLVTSGDEQYFGPGTRLTVT.

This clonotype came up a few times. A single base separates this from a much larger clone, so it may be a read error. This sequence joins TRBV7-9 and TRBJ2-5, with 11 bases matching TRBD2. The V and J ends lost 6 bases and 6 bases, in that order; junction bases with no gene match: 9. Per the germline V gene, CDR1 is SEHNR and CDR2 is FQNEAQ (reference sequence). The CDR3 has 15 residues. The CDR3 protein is CASSRDSSGGKTQYF. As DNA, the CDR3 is TGTGCCAGCAGTCGGGACTCTAGCGGGGGGAAGACCCAGTACTTC.

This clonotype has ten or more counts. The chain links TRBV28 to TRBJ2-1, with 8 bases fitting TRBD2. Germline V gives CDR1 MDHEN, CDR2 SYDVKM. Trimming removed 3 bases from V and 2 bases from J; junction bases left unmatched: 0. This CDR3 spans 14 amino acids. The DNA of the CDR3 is TGTGCCAGCAGTTTGGGACTAGCCTACAATGAGCAGTTCTTC. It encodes CASSLGLAYNEQFF.

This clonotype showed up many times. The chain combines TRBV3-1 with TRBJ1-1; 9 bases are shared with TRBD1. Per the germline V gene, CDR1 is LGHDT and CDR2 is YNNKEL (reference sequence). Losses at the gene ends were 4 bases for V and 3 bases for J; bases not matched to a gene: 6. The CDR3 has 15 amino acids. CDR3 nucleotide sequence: TGTGCCAGCAGCCGGAAGACAGGGGGGGACACTGAAGCTTTCTTT. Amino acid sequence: CASSRKTGGDTEAFF.

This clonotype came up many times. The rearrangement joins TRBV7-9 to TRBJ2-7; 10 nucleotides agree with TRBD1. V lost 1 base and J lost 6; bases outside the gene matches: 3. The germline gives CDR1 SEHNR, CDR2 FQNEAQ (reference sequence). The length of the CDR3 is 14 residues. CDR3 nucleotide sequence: TGTGCCAGCAGCTTAGAGGACAGGGGGAGCGAGCAGTACTTC. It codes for CASSLEDRGSEQYF.